This TCR beta chain was documented in a study of Graves' ophthalmopathy and Graves' hyperthyroidism. A single count supports this clonotype. This may be a read error, as it is one base from a much larger clone. TCR beta CDR3 amplification used RNA transcripts. RT-PCR with HTBI primers came first, then second-round multiplex PCR. TCRdb reprocessed the multiplex PCR reads with MiXCR, giving one entry per CDR3 protein. The sample has about 640,000 distinct CDR3 sequences, over 40% seen once. The J segment lost 0 bases and the V segment lost 3 bases, leaving 8 bases of the junction unmatched. The CDR3 consists of 17 residues. Germline V gene lookup returns CDR1 DFQATT and CDR2 SNEGSKA (reference sequence).

This clonotype was obtained from an adult man with Graves' ophthalmopathy. The sample was peripheral blood. J is TRBJ2-6 and V is TRBV20-1, with TRBD2 matching 7 bases. As DNA, the CDR3 is TGCAGTGCTAGTGTTGGGGGGGAAAGCTCTGGGGCCAACGTCCTGACTTTC. Translated: CSASVGGESSGANVLTF.